This T cell receptor beta chain was identified in a study of fetal regulatory T cell absence and autoimmunity. Study-wide findings and caveats: Some top pancreas TCR clones were over 95-fold enriched versus cord blood. The oligoclonal enrichment was interpreted as supporting antigen-driven pancreatic autoimmunity before birth in IPEX syndrome. TRB gene family usage was broadly similar in cord blood and pancreas.

Sequencing was at survey level. The assay was immunoSEQ multiplex PCR, and TCRdb's table has in-frame clones only and misses some. The data contain around 100,000 clones, roughly 78% of them singletons. With respect to this clone: Its antigen is not known.

With 0 bases removed from V and 6 bases from J, the gap between germline ends came to 9 bases. Germline V gene sequence: CDR1 MNHEY, CDR2 SVGAGI. CDR3 length: 15 residues. This TCR came from a male donor with IPEX syndrome. The genes are TRBV6-5 and TRBJ1-6; no clear D. Sequenced input: pancreas tissue. The CDR3 DNA reads as TGTGCCAGCAGTTACTCGAGCAAGGGTAATTCACCCCTCCACTTT. It yields the protein CASSYSSKGNSPLHF.